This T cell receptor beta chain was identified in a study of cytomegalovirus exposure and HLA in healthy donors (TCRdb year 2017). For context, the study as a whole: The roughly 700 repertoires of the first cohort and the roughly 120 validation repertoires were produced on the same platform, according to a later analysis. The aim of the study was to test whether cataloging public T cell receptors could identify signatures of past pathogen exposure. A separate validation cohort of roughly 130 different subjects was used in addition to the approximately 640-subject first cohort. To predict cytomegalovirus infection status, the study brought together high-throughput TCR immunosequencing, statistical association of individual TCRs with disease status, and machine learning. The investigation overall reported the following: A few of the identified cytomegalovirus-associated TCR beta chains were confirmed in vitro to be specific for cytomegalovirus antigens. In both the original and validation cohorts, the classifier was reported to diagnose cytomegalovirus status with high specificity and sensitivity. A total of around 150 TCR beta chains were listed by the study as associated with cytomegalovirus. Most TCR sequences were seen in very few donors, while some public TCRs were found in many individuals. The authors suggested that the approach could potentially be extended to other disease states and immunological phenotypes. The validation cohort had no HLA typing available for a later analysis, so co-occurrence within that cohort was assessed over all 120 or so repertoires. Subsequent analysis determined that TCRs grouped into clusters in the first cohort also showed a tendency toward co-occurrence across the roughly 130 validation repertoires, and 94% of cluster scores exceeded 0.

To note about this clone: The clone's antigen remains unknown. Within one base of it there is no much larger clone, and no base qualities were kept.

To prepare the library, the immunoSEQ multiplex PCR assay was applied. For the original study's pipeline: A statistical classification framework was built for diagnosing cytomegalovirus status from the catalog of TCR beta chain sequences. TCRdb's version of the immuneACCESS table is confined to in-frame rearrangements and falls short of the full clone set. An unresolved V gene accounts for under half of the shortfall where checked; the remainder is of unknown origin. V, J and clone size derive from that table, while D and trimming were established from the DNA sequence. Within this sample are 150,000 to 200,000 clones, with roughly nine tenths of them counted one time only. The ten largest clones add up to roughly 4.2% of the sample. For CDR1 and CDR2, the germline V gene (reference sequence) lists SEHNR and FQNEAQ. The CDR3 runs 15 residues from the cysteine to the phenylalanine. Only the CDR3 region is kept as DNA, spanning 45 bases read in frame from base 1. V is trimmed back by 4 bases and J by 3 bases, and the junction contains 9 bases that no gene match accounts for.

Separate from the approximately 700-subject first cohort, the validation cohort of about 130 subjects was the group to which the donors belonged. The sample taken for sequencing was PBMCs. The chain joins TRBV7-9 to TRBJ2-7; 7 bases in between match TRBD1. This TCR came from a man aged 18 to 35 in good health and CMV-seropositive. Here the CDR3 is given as CASSSAGTVDYEQYF. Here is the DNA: TGTGCCAGCAGCTCAGCCGGGACAGTGGACTACGAGCAGTACTTC.